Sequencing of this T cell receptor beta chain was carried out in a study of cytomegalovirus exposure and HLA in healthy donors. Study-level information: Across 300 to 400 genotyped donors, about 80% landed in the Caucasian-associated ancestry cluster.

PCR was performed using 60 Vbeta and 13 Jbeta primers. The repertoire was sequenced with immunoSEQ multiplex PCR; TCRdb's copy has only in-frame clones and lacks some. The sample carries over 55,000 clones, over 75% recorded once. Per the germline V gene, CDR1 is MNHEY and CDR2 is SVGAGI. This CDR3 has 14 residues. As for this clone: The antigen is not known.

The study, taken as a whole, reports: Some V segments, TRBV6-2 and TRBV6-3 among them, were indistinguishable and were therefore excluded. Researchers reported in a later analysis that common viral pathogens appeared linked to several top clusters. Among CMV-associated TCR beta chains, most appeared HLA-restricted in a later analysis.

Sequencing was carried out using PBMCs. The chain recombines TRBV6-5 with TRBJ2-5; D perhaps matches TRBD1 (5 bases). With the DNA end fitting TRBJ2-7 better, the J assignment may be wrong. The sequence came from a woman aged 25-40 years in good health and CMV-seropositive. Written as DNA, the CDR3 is TGTGCCAGCAAAAAGACAGTTCTCTCCTACGAGCAGTACTTC. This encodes CASKKTVLSYEQYF.